These 20 T cell receptor beta chains came from one sample sequenced in a study of beta chain features in type 1 diabetes. Broader study findings: There was a moderate but significant shortening of TCRB CDR3s in all four CD4+ subsets of Type 1 diabetes patients.

Expressed TCRB transcripts were sequenced, since all the RNA that had been isolated was reverse transcribed. Using immunoSEQ multiplex PCR, the repertoire was profiled, and TCRdb retains in-frame clones only, with some absent. This repertoire shows 600,000 or so clones, over 12% found once; its top ten account for nearly 0.04%. For these TCRs, the target antigens are not known. Input material: naive CD4+ T cells from blood. The origin of the receptors is a man younger than 35 with type 1 diabetes.

This clone showed up just a few times. J is TRBJ2-7 and V is TRBV7-2; possibly TRBD2 for D (5 bases). Germline V gene lookup returns CDR1 SGHTA and CDR2 FQGNSA. V gave up 1 base and J gave up 7 bases, with 23 bases separating them. The CDR3 spans 17 residues. This CDR3 reads CASSLESIGIRPREQYF. CDR3 coding DNA: TGTGCCAGCAGCTTAGAGTCGATCGGGATCCGACCCCGGGAGCAGTACTTC.

This clone turned up a few times. Written as DNA, the CDR3 is TGTGCCTGGACACGACAGGGGATGCCGCAAGAAAAACTGTTTTTT. Amino acids: CAWTRQGMPQEKLFF. The rearrangement uses TRBV30 and TRBJ1-4; 8 bases align to TRBD1. Germline V gene lookup returns CDR1 GTSNPN and CDR2 SVGIG (reference sequence). The CDR3 consists of 15 residues. The V gene end was trimmed by 4 bases and the J gene end by 8 bases; junction bases not matched to a gene: 12.

The chain links TRBV7-9 to TRBJ2-4, with TRBD2 matching 11 bases. Germline V CDR1 and CDR2: SEHNR, FQNEAQ (reference sequence). After removal of 2 bases from V and 8 bases from J, the junction contained 8 bases not matched to a gene. The CDR3 length is 16 residues. The CDR3 region has the DNA TGTGCCAGCAGCTTAAGCGGGGCTAGCGGGAGGTACATTCAGTACTTC. It codes for CASSLSGASGRYIQYF. The full variable domain, with the rest looked up from reference TRBV7-9 and TRBJ2-4, is DTGVSQNPRHKITKRGQNVTFRCDPISEHNRLYWYRQTLGQGPEFLTYFQNEAQLEKSRLLSDRFSAERPKGSFSTLEIQRTEQGDSAMYLCASSLSGASGRYIQYFGAGTRLSVL.

CDR3 region: CASSVGLVSTDTQYF. DNA of the CDR3: TGTGCCAGCAGCGTGGGGCTAGTGAGCACAGATACGCAGTATTTT. This chain connects TRBV9 to TRBJ2-3, with a possible D match to TRBD1 (5 bases). Looked up from germline, CDR1 is SGDLS and CDR2 is YYNGEE. The CDR3 totals 15 residues. V lost 2 bases, J lost 0 bases, and 10 bases lay in between.

This clone has just a few counts. The V gene is TRBV6-5, the J gene TRBJ2-1; 11 nucleotides align to TRBD1. The V gene end was trimmed by 6 bases and the J gene end by 2 bases; junction bases not matched to a gene: 3. Germline V gene sequence: CDR1 MNHEY, CDR2 SVGAGI. This CDR3 region has 15 residues. The CDR3 here is CASRRTGGTYNEQFF. CDR3 sequence (DNA): TGTGCCAGCAGAAGGACAGGGGGCACCTACAATGAGCAGTTCTTC.

V gene TRBV6-5 combines with J gene TRBJ1-2; 7 bases map to TRBD1. CDR1 and CDR2 (germline): MNHEY, SVGAGI. The V and J ends lost 5 bases and 7 bases, in that order; junction bases with no gene match: 10. This CDR3 contains 14 residues. The CDR3: CASSPDREVVGYTF. The CDR3, as DNA: TGTGCCAGCAGTCCAGACAGGGAGGTGGTTGGCTACACCTTC.

This clone was picked up a small number of times. The gene calls are TRBV7-6 and TRBJ2-7, with 9 bases lining up with TRBD1. The germline V gene has CDR1 SGHVS and CDR2 FNYEAQ. Germline trimming cut 2 bases from V and 4 bases from J; bases unmatched to any gene: 9. CDR3 length: 16 residues. CDR3 DNA: TGTGCCAGCAGCTTATATGCCGCCGACAGGGGGTACGAGCAGTACTTC. Its translation is CASSLYAADRGYEQYF.

This chain uses TRBV28 with TRBJ2-4; 8 bases agree with TRBD1. The V segment lost 6 bases and the J segment 6 bases; nucleotides outside the gene matches: 10. Per germline, CDR1 MDHEN and CDR2 SYDVKM. CDR3 length: 15 residues. CDR3 protein: CASSDGQGLRNIQYF. DNA of the CDR3: TGTGCCAGCAGCGACGGACAGGGATTAAGAAACATTCAGTACTTC.

This clone was observed a handful of times. The chain has TRBV5-1 and TRBJ2-3; 12 positions match TRBD2. This CDR3 is built from 15 residues. Germline V gene sequence: CDR1 SGHRS, CDR2 YFSETQ. Trimming took 4 bases from V and 7 from J; bases not matched to a gene: 7. In DNA form, the CDR3 reads TGCGCCAGCAGCGAGACTAGCGGGGGCAGAAATACGCAGTATTTT. It specifies CASSETSGGRNTQYF.

There are a few counts of this clone. The genes are TRBV4-3 and TRBJ2-2; D gene uncertain. This CDR3 is built from 14 residues. V lost 4 bases and J 2 bases, leaving 8 bases between the germline ends. CDR1 is LGHNA and CDR2 is YSLEER in the germline V gene. CDR3 coding DNA: TGCGCCAGCAGCCCTTTACAAAACACCGGGGAGCTGTTTTTT. Its protein product is CASSPLQNTGELFF.

The chain employs TRBV27 and TRBJ1-5; D perhaps matches TRBD1 (6 bases). Germline-derived CDR1 and CDR2 are MNHEY and SMNVEV (reference sequence). V was trimmed by 3 bases and J by 6 bases, leaving 15 bases between them. The CDR3 consists of 15 residues. Here the CDR3 DNA reads TGTGCCAGCAGTTTGCCAGGGGCCGGGAGTCAGCCCCAGCATTTT. Protein: CASSLPGAGSQPQHF.

This sequence joins TRBV5-4 and TRBJ2-7, with D perhaps given as TRBD1 or TRBD2 (5 bases each). Trimming shortened V by 4 bases and J by 0 bases, and 17 bases separated the two germline ends. Germline V gene lookup returns CDR1 SGHNT and CDR2 YYREEE (reference sequence). The length of the CDR3 is 16 residues. The CDR3 sequence is CASSPYGTASSYEQYF. The CDR3 DNA reads as TGTGCCAGCAGCCCTTACGGGACCGCGAGCTCCTACGAGCAGTACTTC. The full variable domain, in which reference TRBV5-4 and TRBJ2-7 provide the parts outside the CDR3, is ETGVTQSPTHLIKTRGQQVTLRCSSQSGHNTVSWYQQALGQGPQFIFQYYREEENGRGNFPPRFSGLQFPNYSSELNVNALELDDSALYLCASSPYGTASSYEQYFGPGTRLTVT.

The chain links TRBV6-5 to TRBJ1-3; D is uncertain. The CDR3 length is 13 residues. Germline CDR1 and CDR2: MNHEY and SVGAGI. Between the trimmed V and J ends, which lost 11 bases and 2 bases, there was a span of 13 bases. The CDR3 region has the DNA TGTGCCTCTCCGGGCCCCACTGGAAACACCATATATTTT. Translation: CASPGPTGNTIYF.

The chain uses TRBV6-5 and TRBJ1-3; maybe TRBD1 (6 bases). Trimming stripped 2 bases from V and 4 bases from J, with 15 bases between. The CDR3 is 16 amino acids. Germline V gene data show CDR1 as MNHEY and CDR2 as SVGAGI. The CDR3: CASSYAYRVTGNTIYF. For the CDR3, the DNA is TGTGCCAGCAGTTACGCCTACAGGGTAACGGGAAACACCATATATTTT.

The chain couples TRBV20-1 to TRBJ1-2; D call uncertain. V lost 6 bases to trimming and J lost 13 bases, with 9 bases between them. The germline V gene has CDR1 DFQATT and CDR2 SNEGSKA (reference sequence). CDR3 length: 8 amino acids. CDR3 loop: CSARSRTF. DNA for the CDR3: TGCAGTGCCCGAAGCCGCACCTTC.

The rearrangement links TRBV29-1 to TRBJ2-5; D is unclear. V shed 5 bases and J shed 0 bases, with 7 bases lying between them. Per germline, CDR1 SQVTM and CDR2 ANQGSEA. This CDR3 is built from 12 residues. The CDR3 region is CSVNRDQETQYF. The CDR3 DNA is TGCAGCGTTAACCGGGACCAAGAGACCCAGTACTTC.

Worth noting for this clone: Since no conserved phenylalanine or tryptophan closes the CDR3, a read error is the likely cause. It is unclear where the CDR3 begins or ends on the DNA, so no DNA is shown, and the CDR3 is as TCRdb lists it. The chain links TRBV9 to TRBJ1-2; the DNA was not compared with TRBD1, the D call given in the table. Germline V lookup: CDR1 SGDLS, CDR2 YYNGEE. Both ends counted, the CDR3 spans 13 residues. The CDR3 spells CASSSRLGQPIRL.

This clone was picked up a small number of times. The J gene is TRBJ2-3, the V gene TRBV5-1, with D perhaps being TRBD1 or TRBD2 (6 bases each). Germline CDR1 SGHRS, CDR2 YFSETQ. V was clipped by 4 bases and J by 0 bases, with 21 bases between them. The CDR3 totals 18 residues. This CDR3 is CASSPPGRGAGSTDTQYF. CDR3 sequence (DNA): TGCGCCAGCAGCCCCCCGGGAAGGGGGGCCGGAAGCACAGATACGCAGTATTTT.

There are a few counts of this clone. The chain uses TRBV7-2 and TRBJ1-5; D is possibly TRBD1 (5 bases). Trimming removed 1 base from V and 6 bases from J, with 13 bases in between. The length of the CDR3 is 15 residues. Germline V lookup: CDR1 SGHTA, CDR2 FQGNSA. The CDR3 DNA reads TGTGCCAGCAGCTTAGGTCAGGCAGGGACTCAGCCCCAGCATTTT. It encodes CASSLGQAGTQPQHF. Full variable domain (outside the CDR3, taken from reference TRBV7-2 and TRBJ1-5): GAGVSQSPSNKVTEKGKDVELRCDPISGHTALYWYRQSLGQGLEFLIYFQGNSAPDKSGLPSDRFSAERTGGSVSTLTIQRTQQEDSAVYLCASSLGQAGTQPQHFGDGTRLSIL.

In this sample, this clone turned up a few times. The chain couples TRBV2 to TRBJ1-4; a weak D match, TRBD1 (5 bases). Germline V CDR1 and CDR2: SNHLY, FYNNEI. The CDR3 length is 14 residues. Trimming pared 6 bases from V and 8 bases from J, leaving 16 bases between. CDR3 region: CASRGDGLGEKLFF. The CDR3 DNA is TGTGCCAGCAGAGGGGACGGCTTAGGGGAAAAACTGTTTTTT.